This record looks at one T cell receptor (beta chain) sequence and its context. The study drew participants aged about 18 to 89 years from approximately 25 US areas. The study counted Cohort 3 donors as recovered given two negative PCRs, clearance, or symptom resolution. In the authors' workflow: Estimated nucleated cell counts came from reference gene primer amplification. Generated by immunoSEQ multiplex PCR, the TCRdb table keeps only in-frame clones and is missing some. V, J and clone size reflect that table, while D and trimming were determined from the DNA. The sample includes 370,000 or so clones, approximately 89% seen only once; the top ten take roughly 1.4%. V was trimmed by 6 bases and J by 4 bases, leaving 10 bases between them. CDR3 length: 14 residues. CDR1 SNHLY and CDR2 FYNNEI come from the germline V gene. The sample is drawn from a study of blood T cell repertoires in COVID-19.

The sequence was obtained from a man aged 25-45 years who had recovered from COVID-19. The chain links TRBV2 to TRBJ1-6, with D perhaps TRBD1 (6 bases). Sequenced material: PBMCs or T cells enriched from blood (not recorded which). CDR3 nucleotides: TGTGCCAGCAGCCTGACAGGTTATAATTCACCCCTCCACTTT. This encodes CASSLTGYNSPLHF. The whole variable domain, remainder taken from reference TRBV2 and TRBJ1-6, is EPEVTQTPSHQVTQMGQEVILRCVPISNHLYFYWYRQILGQKVEFLVSFYNNEISEKSEIFDDQFSVERPDGSNFTLKIRSTKLEDSAMYFCASSLTGYNSPLHFGNGTRLTVT.